The 3 T cell receptor beta chains given below trace back to one sample, sequenced in a study of monozygotic twins with inflammatory bowel disease. For each CDR3 protein, TCRdb gives one entry from its re-call of the 5' RACE reads, without DNA. This sample's clone table lists approximately 210,000 distinct CDR3 sequences. The sequencing input was blood. The receptors derive from a human donor with ulcerative colitis or Crohn's disease, or a healthy co-twin of an affected twin (not recorded which).

The rearrangement links TRBV12-3 or TRBV12-4 to TRBJ2-1; TCRdb's assignment of TRBD1 cannot be checked, as there is no DNA. The CDR3 extends over 12 amino acids. The chain's CDR3 is CASRPTGVEQFF.

The chain is built from TRBV20-1 and TRBJ1-1; absent DNA, TCRdb's TRBD1 call cannot be checked. The CDR3 is made up of 14 amino acids. The germline V gene has CDR1 DFQATT and CDR2 SNEGSKA (reference sequence). CDR3: CSALPGTADDEAFF.

This chain joins TRBV13 and TRBJ2-3; TCRdb's D call, TRBD1, is unchecked because there is no DNA. Germline values: CDR1 PRHDT, CDR2 FYEKMQ (reference sequence). The CDR3 is 17 amino acids. The CDR3 loop reads CASSLWTGQFSTDTQYF.